This TCR beta chain derives from a study of CD4 and CD8 cells across lung adenocarcinoma regions. Each CDR3 protein gets one entry after TCRdb re-called the PCR reads with MiXCR. The table shows around 18,000 distinct CDR3 sequences, with around 53% occurring only once. The patients had localized lung adenocarcinoma, a non-small cell subtype. With regard to this clonotype: A junction boundary mismatches the germline segment, possibly from a read error.

The CDR3 is 16 amino acids. Germline V CDR1 and CDR2: MNHEY, SMNVEV (reference sequence). The sequencing input was CD8+ T cells from the center of a lung tumor. The clonotype comes from a female donor with lung adenocarcinoma. The CD4 and CD8 labels of this study may be unreliable. The chain recombines TRBV27 with TRBJ2-3; D perhaps matches TRBD1 (6 bases). The CDR3 DNA reads TGTGCCAGCACCTCTTGGGGGCAGAGTAGCACAGATACGCAGTACTTT. Its protein product is CASTSWGQSSTDTQYF.